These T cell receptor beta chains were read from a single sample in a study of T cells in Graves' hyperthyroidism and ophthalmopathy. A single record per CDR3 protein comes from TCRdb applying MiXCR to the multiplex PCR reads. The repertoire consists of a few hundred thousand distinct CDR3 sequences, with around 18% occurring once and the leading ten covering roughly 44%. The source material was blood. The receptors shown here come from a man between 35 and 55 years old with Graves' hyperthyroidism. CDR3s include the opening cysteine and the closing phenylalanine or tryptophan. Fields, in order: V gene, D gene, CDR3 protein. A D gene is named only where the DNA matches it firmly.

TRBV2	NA	CASSEGTTPDTQYF
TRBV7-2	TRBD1	CASSPGTGGRNSPLHF
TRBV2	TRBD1	CASRMTGGGLVNTEAFF
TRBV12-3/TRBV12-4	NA	CASSLSGGEAEAFF
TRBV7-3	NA	CASSYMGRGTHGYTF
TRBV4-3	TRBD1	CASSQDRDSYGYTF
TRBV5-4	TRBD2	CASSYSGGTDTQYF
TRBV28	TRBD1	CALRGDSSYNSPLHF
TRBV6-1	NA	CAIRTGYNEQFF
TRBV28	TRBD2	CASGRGVQETQYF
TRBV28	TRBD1	CASTTGTGQNTGELFF
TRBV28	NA	CASSLWREQYF
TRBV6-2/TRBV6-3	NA	CASSSGTLYQPQHF
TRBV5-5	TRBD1	CASSLGDRGSPLHF
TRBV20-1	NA	CSAGAGSYEQYF
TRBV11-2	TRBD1	CASSLRGYANTGELFF
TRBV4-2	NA	CASSQDHRVRETQYF
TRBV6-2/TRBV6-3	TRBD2	CASSYRTSGELTDTQYF
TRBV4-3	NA	CASSQDRGANEQFF
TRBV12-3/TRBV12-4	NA	CASTPAGRTDTQYF
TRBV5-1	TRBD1	CASSQSYRGRETQYF
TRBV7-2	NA	CASNRDYQETQYF
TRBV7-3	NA	CASRSGASEQFF
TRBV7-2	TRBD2	CASSLVAGGPREQYF
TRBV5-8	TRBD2	CASSHRLAGVPGELFF
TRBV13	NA	CASSLGRGFSYEQYF
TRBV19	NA	CASIGRSSYNSPLHF
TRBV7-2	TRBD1	CASSVPWDRANSYEQYF
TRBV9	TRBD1	CASSVMGQGQNEQFF
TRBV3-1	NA	CASSQDVRETEAFF
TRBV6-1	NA	CASSRGRGEQFF
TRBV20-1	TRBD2	CSAREAGGALTGELFF
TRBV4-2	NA	CASSQEGIVQETQYF
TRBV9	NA	CASSVDSLYTEAFF
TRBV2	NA	CASKRVSNSPLHF
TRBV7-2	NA	CASSHSHVGYSNQPQHF
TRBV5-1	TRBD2	CASSLSGLDNEQFF
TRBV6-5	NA	CASSYSITGGGNYGYTF
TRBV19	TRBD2	CASSRGVKAGRDTGELFF
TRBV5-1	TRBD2	CASSPGLAGGLGEQYF
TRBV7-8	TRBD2	CASSSPSGLGYEQYF
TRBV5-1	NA	CASSLAPGVNTEAFF
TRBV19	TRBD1	CASSVGQFYGYTF
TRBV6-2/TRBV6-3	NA	CASISNRLENTEAFF
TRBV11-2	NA	CASSLNGQKRDEQYF
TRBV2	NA	CASSELQETQYF
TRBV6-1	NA	CALDTVMNTEAFF
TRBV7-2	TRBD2	CASSRTSGGDIAHEQYF
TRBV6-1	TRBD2	CASSILGGQETQYF
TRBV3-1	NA	CASSQWERNTEAFF
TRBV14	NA	CASSHPRDREAFF
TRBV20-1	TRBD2	CSARRLAGGPTDTQYF
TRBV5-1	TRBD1	CASSGQANGELFF
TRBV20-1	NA	CSASMPSSYNEQFF